The table lists the clone carrying this TCR beta chain with a few counts. Its antigen is not known. This sample is drawn from a study of vaccination and CD4 T cells after COVID-19. Notes on the study in general: Convalescent patients' clones that were vaccine-specific were spike mono-reactive in 304 of 307 cases.

An Oncomine TCR Beta short-read assay was used to sequence the DNA from cultured CD4+ T cells. Extraction of genomic DNA was performed on cultured CD4+ T cells. TCRdb used MiXCR to reprocess the PCR reads, holding one entry per CDR3 protein. The sample has some 13,000 distinct CDR3 sequences, around 62% seen once; the top ten hold roughly 12%. The CDR3 totals 15 residues. CDR1 is SGHNT, CDR2 YYREEE, per germline (reference sequence). V was pared by 4 bases and J by 3 bases, with 8 bases of the junction left unmatched. Described treatment: approximately nine-day PBMC culture with coronavirus spike peptide pools or control peptides (ViraFEST assay).

Sequencing was done on a sample of CD4+ T cells from blood, cultured in vitro. The receptor was derived from a human donor who had recovered from COVID-19. The rearrangement uses TRBV5-4 and TRBJ2-3; 7 bases are shared with TRBD2. The CDR3 protein is CASSLASGFTDTQYF. The CDR3 DNA reads TGTGCCAGCAGCCTCGCTAGCGGTTTTACAGATACGCAGTATTTT.